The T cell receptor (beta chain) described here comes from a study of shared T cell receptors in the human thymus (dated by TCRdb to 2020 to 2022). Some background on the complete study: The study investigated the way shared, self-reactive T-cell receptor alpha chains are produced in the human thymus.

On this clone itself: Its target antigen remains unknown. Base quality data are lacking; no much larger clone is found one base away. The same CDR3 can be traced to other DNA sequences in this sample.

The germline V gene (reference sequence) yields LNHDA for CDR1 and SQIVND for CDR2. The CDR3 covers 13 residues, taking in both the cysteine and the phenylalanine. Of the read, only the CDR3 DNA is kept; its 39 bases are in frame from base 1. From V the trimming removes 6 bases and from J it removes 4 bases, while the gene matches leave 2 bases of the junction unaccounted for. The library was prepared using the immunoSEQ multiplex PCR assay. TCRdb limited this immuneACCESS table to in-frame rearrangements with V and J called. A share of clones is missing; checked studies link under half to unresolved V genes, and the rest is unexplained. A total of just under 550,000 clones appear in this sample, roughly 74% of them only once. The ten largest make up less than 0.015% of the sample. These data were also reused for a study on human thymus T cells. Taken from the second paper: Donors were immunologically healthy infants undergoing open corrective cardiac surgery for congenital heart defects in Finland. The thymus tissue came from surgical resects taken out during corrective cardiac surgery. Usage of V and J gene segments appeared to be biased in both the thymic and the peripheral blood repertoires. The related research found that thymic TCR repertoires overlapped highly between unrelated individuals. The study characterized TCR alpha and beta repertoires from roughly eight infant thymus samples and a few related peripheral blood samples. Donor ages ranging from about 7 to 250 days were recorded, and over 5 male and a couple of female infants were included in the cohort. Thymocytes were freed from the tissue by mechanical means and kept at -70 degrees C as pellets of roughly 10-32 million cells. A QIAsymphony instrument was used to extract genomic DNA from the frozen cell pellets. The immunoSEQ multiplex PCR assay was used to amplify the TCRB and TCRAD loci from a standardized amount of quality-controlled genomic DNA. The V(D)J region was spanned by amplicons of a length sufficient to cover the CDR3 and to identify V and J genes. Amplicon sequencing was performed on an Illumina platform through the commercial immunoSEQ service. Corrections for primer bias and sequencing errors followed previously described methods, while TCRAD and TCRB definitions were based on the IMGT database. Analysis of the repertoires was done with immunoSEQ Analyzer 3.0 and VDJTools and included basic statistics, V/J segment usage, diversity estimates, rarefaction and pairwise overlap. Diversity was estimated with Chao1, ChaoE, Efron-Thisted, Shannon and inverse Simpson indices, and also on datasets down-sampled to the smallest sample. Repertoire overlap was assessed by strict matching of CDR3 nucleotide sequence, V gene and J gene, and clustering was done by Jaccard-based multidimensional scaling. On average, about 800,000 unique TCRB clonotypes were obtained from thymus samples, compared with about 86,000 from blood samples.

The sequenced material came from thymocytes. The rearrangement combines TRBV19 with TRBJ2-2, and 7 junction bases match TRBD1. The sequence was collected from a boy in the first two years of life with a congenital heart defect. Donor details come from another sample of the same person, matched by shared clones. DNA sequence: TGTGCCAGTAGAGCAGGGGGCACCGGGGAGCTGTTTTTT. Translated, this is CASRAGGTGELFF.